These 25 T cell receptor beta chains were all obtained from the same sample, sequenced in a study of shared clonotypes between healthy human individuals. CD45RO-negative, CCR7-positively selected cells formed the naive CD8 fraction, excluding terminally differentiated effector memory CD45RA+ cells. Assay used: immunoSEQ multiplex PCR; TCRdb lists only in-frame clones, some missing. The data hold millions of clones, with roughly 91% observed a single time. Sequenced material: naive CD8+ T cells from PBMCs. The receptors stem from a man between 18 and 29 years old in good health. Some clones in this sample may be carry-over from other donors' samples.

This clone was observed once. The sample contains more than one DNA sequence encoding this CDR3. The V call is TRBV9, the J call TRBJ2-3; D is tentatively TRBD1 or TRBD2 (5 bases each). This CDR3 contains 12 residues. The ends were cut back, 4 bases at V and 4 bases at J, with 7 bases in the middle. Per germline, CDR1 SGDLS and CDR2 YYNGEE. CDR3 coding DNA: TGTGCCAGCAGCCCGGGGCCAGATACGCAGTATTTT. It codes for CASSPGPDTQYF.

The chain joins TRBV11-2 to TRBJ1-3; tentatively, D is TRBD1 (5 bases). V was pared by 4 bases and J by 2 bases, with 12 bases between. Germline V gene sequence: CDR1 SGHAT, CDR2 FQNNGV. The length of the CDR3 is 15 residues. The CDR3 loop is CASSYTWGTGNTIYF. The CDR3 DNA is TGTGCCAGCAGCTACACTTGGGGGACTGGAAACACCATATATTTT. Complete variable domain (other parts from reference TRBV11-2 and TRBJ1-3): EAGVAQSPRYKIIEKRQSVAFWCNPISGHATLYWYQQILGQGPKLLIQFQNNGVVDDSQLPKDRFSAERLKGVDSTLKIQPAKLEDSAVYLCASSYTWGTGNTIYFGEGSWLTVV.

This chain connects TRBV6-5 to TRBJ2-7; 10 bases line up with TRBD1. Germline V gene data show CDR1 as MNHEY and CDR2 as SVGAGI. The CDR3 runs to 16 residues. V lost 0 bases and J lost 1; bases outside the gene matches: 3. The CDR3 bases are TGTGCCAGCAGTTACTCGAGGGACAGGGGATCCTACGAGCAGTACTTC. Encoded protein: CASSYSRDRGSYEQYF.

The chain employs TRBV9 and TRBJ2-5; 9 bases agree with TRBD1. Germline trimming cut 3 bases from V and 0 bases from J; bases unmatched to any gene: 6. The CDR3 runs 16 residues. The germline CDR1 and CDR2 sequences are SGDLS and YYNGEE. In nucleotides, the CDR3 is TGTGCCAGCAGCGCGCCAGGACAGGGGCACCAAGAGACCCAGTACTTC. Translating gives CASSAPGQGHQETQYF.

The rearrangement joins TRBV7-9 to TRBJ1-1, with D perhaps matching TRBD1 (6 bases). The CDR3 length is 16 residues. Looked up from germline, CDR1 is SEHNR and CDR2 is FQNEAQ (reference sequence). The V end was cut by 4 bases, the J end by 0 bases, with 15 bases between. The CDR3 reads CASSSPVGGMNTEAFF. CDR3 coding DNA: TGTGCCAGCAGCTCCCCTGTGGGGGGCATGAACACTGAAGCTTTCTTT.

The rearrangement joins TRBV7-9 to TRBJ2-3; possibly TRBD1 or TRBD2 for D (5 bases each). The CDR3 sequence is 13 residues long. Trimming left V 5 bases short and J 13 bases short, with 19 bases between. Germline lookup yields CDR1 SEHNR and CDR2 FQNEAQ (reference sequence). CDR3 in DNA: TGTGCCAGCAGCCGGGGCGAAATCCGAACTAAGTATTTT. Protein sequence: CASSRGEIRTKYF.

The V call is TRBV10-3, the J call TRBJ2-6; perhaps TRBD1 as D (6 bases). Germline assignment: CDR1 ENHRY and CDR2 SYGVKD. V shed 4 bases and J shed 0 bases, with 10 bases lying between them. This CDR3 contains 16 residues. The CDR3 DNA reads TGTGCCATCAGTGGGACAGTCCGCTCTGGGGCCAACGTCCTGACTTTC. Its translation is CAISGTVRSGANVLTF.

The V gene is TRBV19, the J gene TRBJ2-1, with 14 bases that match TRBD2. Germline V gene sequence: CDR1 LNHDA, CDR2 SQIVND (reference sequence). The junction had 1 base not matched to a gene; V was cut back by 6 bases and J by 6 bases. The CDR3 is 14 amino acids. The chain's CDR3 is CASRTSGRANEQFF. The CDR3 DNA is TGTGCCAGTAGGACTAGCGGGAGGGCCAATGAGCAGTTCTTC.

The gene calls are TRBV2 and TRBJ2-1; 7 bases match TRBD2. With 8 bases clipped from V and 6 bases from J, the junction kept 7 bases outside the gene matches. The CDR3 runs to 13 residues. CDR1 is SNHLY, CDR2 FYNNEI, per germline. The CDR3: CASEASGPNEQFF. The CDR3, as DNA: TGTGCCAGCGAGGCTAGCGGACCCAATGAGCAGTTCTTC.

The chain is built from TRBV14 and TRBJ2-7; TRBD2 is a possible D gene (5 bases). The CDR3 extends over 16 amino acids. The germline gives CDR1 SGHDN, CDR2 FVKESK. Between the trimmed V and J ends, which lost 0 bases and 7 bases, there was a span of 19 bases. CDR3 in amino acids: CASSQDPGRGVGEQYF. DNA of the CDR3: TGTGCCAGCAGCCAAGATCCCGGACGGGGAGTGGGTGAGCAGTACTTC.

The rearrangement uses TRBV7-8 and TRBJ2-5, with a tentative D call TRBD1 (5 bases). This CDR3 has 16 amino acids. V was pared by 1 base and J by 2 bases, with 14 bases between. The germline V gene has CDR1 SGHVS and CDR2 FQNEAQ. The chain's CDR3 is CASSLGYGWTQETQYF. In DNA, the CDR3 is TGTGCCAGCAGCTTAGGATATGGTTGGACACAAGAGACCCAGTACTTC.

This chain connects TRBV6-1 to TRBJ2-7, with no clear D. Germline V CDR1 and CDR2: MNHNS, SASEGT. The CDR3 runs to 15 residues. Trimming took 4 bases from V and 5 from J, leaving 18 bases between them. The CDR3 sequence is CASSALKGSRDEQYF. The CDR3 coding sequence is TGTGCCAGCAGTGCCCTAAAGGGCAGTAGGGACGAGCAGTACTTC.

V usage is TRBV7-9 and J usage is TRBJ1-1; D gene uncertain. Germline values: CDR1 SEHNR, CDR2 FQNEAQ (reference sequence). The CDR3 totals 18 residues. V gave up 5 bases and J gave up 0 bases, with 22 bases separating them. In DNA form, the CDR3 reads TGTGCCAGCAGCCTCGGAAAACAGAGAACTATGATGAACACTGAAGCTTTCTTT. Its protein is CASSLGKQRTMMNTEAFF.

The V gene is TRBV27, the J gene TRBJ1-1; D remains ambiguous. This CDR3 contains 13 residues. Trimming stripped 3 bases from V and 5 bases from J, with 10 bases between. The V gene's germline CDR1 is MNHEY and CDR2 SMNVEV (reference sequence). In nucleotides, the CDR3 is TGTGCCAGCAGTTTCCGCGAGAGGACTGAAGCTTTCTTT. Its translation: CASSFRERTEAFF.

This rearrangement joins TRBV5-6 to TRBJ2-7; the match to TRBD1 covers 9 bases. The CDR3 is 14 amino acids. Trimming cost V 4 bases and J 1 base; bases outside gene matches: 3. Germline CDR1 is SGHDT and CDR2 is YYEEEE. In nucleotides, the CDR3 is TGTGCCAGCAGCAACGGACAGGGGTCCTACGAGCAGTACTTC. This gives the protein CASSNGQGSYEQYF.

The chain is built from TRBV6-5 and TRBJ1-5; unclear D gene. V lost 0 bases and J lost 6, with 6 bases in between. Looked up from germline, CDR1 is MNHEY and CDR2 is SVGAGI. CDR3 size: 13 residues. The CDR3 bases are TGTGCCAGCAGTTACTCGACCGCTCAGCCCCAGCATTTT. This sequence encodes CASSYSTAQPQHF.

For the CDR3, the DNA is TGTGCCAGCAGCCCTTCACAGGGTTTGGCTCAGCCCCAGCATTTT. This encodes CASSPSQGLAQPQHF. The V gene is TRBV5-5, the J gene TRBJ1-5, with a tentative D call TRBD1 (6 bases). Germline V CDR1 and CDR2: SGHKS, YYEKEE (reference sequence). This CDR3 region has 15 residues. Trimming took off 4 bases at V and 6 bases at J, with 17 bases between the two ends.

The genes are TRBV7-6 and TRBJ2-1, with TRBD2 as a possible D gene (6 bases). This CDR3 spans 16 amino acids. Germline V gives CDR1 SGHVS, CDR2 FNYEAQ. V was clipped by 3 bases and J by 0 bases, with 12 bases between them. This CDR3 reads CASSFLAETSYNEQFF. The CDR3 region has the DNA TGTGCCAGCAGCTTCTTAGCGGAAACCTCCTACAATGAGCAGTTCTTC.

This chain links TRBV28 with TRBJ1-5, with D possibly matching TRBD1 (5 bases). From germline, CDR1 is MDHEN and CDR2 SYDVKM. The ends were cut back, 2 bases at V and 3 bases at J, with 8 bases in the middle. This CDR3 region has 14 residues. The CDR3 nucleotides read TGTGCCAGCAGTTTAGGACAAGCCAATCAGCCCCAGCATTTT. Translating gives CASSLGQANQPQHF.

The chain recombines TRBV6-5 with TRBJ2-7; 7 bases agree with TRBD1. J was trimmed by 1 base and V by 5 bases; bases with no gene match: 5. CDR3 length equals 14 residues. Looked up from germline, CDR1 is MNHEY and CDR2 is SVGAGI. CDR3 DNA sequence: TGTGCCAGCAGTCCTCCGGGACAGTCCTACGAGCAGTACTTC. Amino acids: CASSPPGQSYEQYF.

The V gene is TRBV11-2, the J gene TRBJ2-7; D possibly corresponds to TRBD2 (6 bases). Germline lookup yields CDR1 SGHAT and CDR2 FQNNGV. Trimming stripped 1 base from V and 2 bases from J, with 18 bases between. The CDR3 is made up of 17 amino acids. This CDR3 is CASSLGPGLRNAYEQYF. The CDR3 DNA sequence: TGTGCCAGCAGCTTAGGCCCGGGACTCCGCAACGCCTACGAGCAGTACTTC.

The chain has TRBV7-9 and TRBJ2-5, with D unclear. Judging by the DNA end, TRBJ2-7 fits better; the J call may be wrong. CDR1 SEHNR and CDR2 FQNEAQ come from the germline V gene (reference sequence). The CDR3 has 15 residues. The CDR3 bases are TGTGCCAGCAGCTTAGGAGCCGGTGGGACCTACGAGCAGTACTTC. It codes for CASSLGAGGTYEQYF.

The chain couples TRBV28 to TRBJ2-7; no reliable D call. The CDR3 has 11 residues. Germline CDR1 MDHEN, CDR2 SYDVKM. V lost 7 bases and J 6 bases, leaving 10 bases between the germline ends. CDR3 sequence reads: CASNSPSEQYF. The DNA for the CDR3 is TGTGCCAGCAATTCTCCTTCCGAGCAGTACTTC.

The J gene is TRBJ2-1, the V gene TRBV25-1, with 11 bases that match TRBD2. V shed 0 bases and J 7 bases; nucleotides not matched to a gene: 5. The length of the CDR3 is 16 residues. The germline V gene encodes CDR1 MGHDK and CDR2 SYGVNS. For the CDR3, the DNA is TGTGCCAGCAGTGAATATCCTCCTAGCGGGGGGAATGAGCAGTTCTTC. Protein: CASSEYPPSGGNEQFF.

This clone has only one observation. The rearrangement uses TRBV16 and TRBJ2-3; D may be TRBD2 (6 bases). V lost 0 bases, J lost 2 bases, and 12 bases lay in between. CDR1 and CDR2 from the germline V gene are KGHSY and FQNENV. The CDR3 is 16 amino acids. This CDR3 is CASSQSGGTPTDTQYF. CDR3 bases: TGTGCCAGCAGCCAATCAGGAGGGACCCCCACAGATACGCAGTATTTT. Looking up the rest from reference TRBV16 and TRBJ2-3 gives the full variable domain: GEEVAQTPKHLVRGEGQKAKLYCAPIKGHSYVFWYQQVLKNEFKFLISFQNENVFDETGMPKERFSAKCLPNSPCSLEIQATKLEDSAVYFCASSQSGGTPTDTQYFGPGTRLTVL.